This T cell receptor (beta chain) was sequenced during a study of regulatory T cells in long-lasting Graves disease. The authors built TCR beta libraries using iRepertoire HTBI primers and Arm-PCR of CDR3 regions. From the multiplex PCR reads, TCRdb called clonotypes with MiXCR, one entry per CDR3 protein. The table records some 410,000 distinct CDR3 sequences, less than 20% of them present only once. The CDR3 has 13 residues. Trimming removed 3 bases at V and 2 bases at J, with 8 bases between. Per germline, CDR1 SGHTA and CDR2 FQGNSA. This clonotype was seen ten or more times. The target antigen is unknown. Study-wide results and caveats: Peripheral blood alone, not thyroid tissue, underwent study.

Time point defined: newly diagnosed GD, antithyroid drugs for less than 3 months. RNA isolated from PBMCs was used to make the TCR library. The same sample was also used in a study of T cells in Graves' hyperthyroidism and ophthalmopathy.

The sample consisted of peripheral blood mononuclear cells (PBMCs), taken at new diagnosis, from a patient treated with antithyroid drugs. This chain uses TRBV7-2 with TRBJ2-7; D is undetermined. The TCR sequence derives from a woman in her 30s with Graves disease. In nucleotides, the CDR3 is TGTGCCAGCAGCTTCCCGCCGACCTACGAGCAGTACTTC. Protein: CASSFPPTYEQYF.